The clone carrying this TCR beta chain was detected a few times. The antigen is unknown. The data were obtained in a study of metastatic and nonmetastatic thyroid tumors. About the research overall: Peripheral blood and tumor or nodule samples from malignant and benign thyroid patients were compared. Points from the study as a whole: It was reportedly found that TCR beta diversity was significantly higher in malignant thyroid tumors than in benign nodules, a difference seen in both blood and tumor samples.

In the original workflow: To classify distant metastasis in papillary thyroid cancer, a model was built from CDR3 differences across clinicopathological groups. TCRdb re-analyzed the PCR reads through MiXCR. The V and J calls and clone size are TCRdb's, not the authors'. The table records tens of thousands of clones, approximately 30% of them present only once. Nobody among the patients had been given any treatment before thyroid surgery. Germline V CDR1 and CDR2: MDHEN, SYDVKM. The CDR3 extends over 15 amino acids. Between the trimmed V and J ends, which lost 6 bases and 0 bases, there was a span of 12 bases.

The sample consisted of tumor tissue. This sequence originates from a female donor with papillary thyroid cancer or a benign thyroid nodule (not recorded which). Some clones in this sample may be carry-over from other donors' samples. The V gene is TRBV28, the J gene TRBJ2-1; unclear D gene. The CDR3 spells CASSLVPSSYNEQFF. The DNA for the CDR3 is TGTGCCAGCAGCCTCGTCCCTAGCTCCTACAATGAGCAGTTCTTC.